The rows below give T cell receptor beta chains drawn from one sample of a study of cytomegalovirus exposure and HLA in healthy donors. The repertoire was sequenced with immunoSEQ multiplex PCR; TCRdb's copy has only in-frame clones and lacks some. The sample lists about 98,000 clones; roughly 82% were seen once. What was sequenced was PBMCs. These receptors all stem from a human donor in good health. The CDR3 runs from the conserved cysteine through the conserved F or W. D genes are given only for firm matches. Only some rows state a clone size, as once, few, many or a class for expanded clones.

d_call	v_call	j_call	clone_size	cdr3_nt	cdr3_aa
NA	TRBV2	TRBJ1-1	NA	TGTGCCAGCAGTGAACCTGGGGCGAACACTGAAGCTTTCTTT	CASSEPGANTEAFF
NA	TRBV5-1	TRBJ1-1	NA	TGCGCCAGCAGCGGCAGGGGAGGGGACACTGAAGCTTTCTTT	CASSGRGGDTEAFF
TRBD2	TRBV27	TRBJ2-1	NA	TGTGCCAGCAGTACTAGCGGGAGATCCTACAATGAGCAGTTCTTC	CASSTSGRSYNEQFF
TRBD1	TRBV19	TRBJ1-2	NA	TGTGCCAGTAGTATCCCGGGACAGGGGGTCTATGGCTACACCTTC	CASSIPGQGVYGYTF
NA	TRBV10-3	TRBJ2-3	NA	TGTGCCATCAGTGAAGCCGGGACTGATAGGCAGTATTTT	CAISEAGTDRQYF
TRBD1	TRBV9	TRBJ2-2	NA	TGTGCCAGCAGCCCTCTAACGTCGAGGGACAGGTTCCACGGGGAGCTGTTTTTT	CASSPLTSRDRFHGELFF
NA	TRBV5-4	TRBJ2-2	NA	TGTGCCAGCAGCGTGCCGGGGAACACCGGGGAGCTGTTTTTT	CASSVPGNTGELFF
NA	TRBV5-6	TRBJ1-1	NA	TGTGCCAGCAGCCAATTAGGACAGACGAACACTGAAGCTTTCTTT	CASSQLGQTNTEAFF
NA	TRBV10-2	TRBJ1-5	once	TGCGCCAGCAGTGAGTGGGCAGGGCTTGGCAATCAGCCTCAGCATTTT	CASSEWAGLGNQPQHF
TRBD1	TRBV19	TRBJ2-7	NA	TGTGCCAGTAGTCAACGGATTCCAGGGGGCTCCTACGAGCAGTACTTC	CASSQRIPGGSYEQYF
NA	TRBV15	TRBJ1-1	NA	TGTGCCACCACAGAGGGAGAGTGGGACACTGAAGCTTTCTTT	CATTEGEWDTEAFF
NA	TRBV5-6	TRBJ1-1	NA	TGTGCCAGCACTCGAGGGAGAAGGAACACTGAAGCTTTCTTT	CASTRGRRNTEAFF
NA	TRBV9	TRBJ2-7	NA	TGTGCCAGCAGCGTAGGGGCAGGGGGAGGTTTAAACGAACAGTACTTC	CASSVGAGGGLNEQYF
NA	TRBV6-5	TRBJ2-7	NA	TGTGCCAGCAGTCAGGGTAACGAGCAGTACTTC	CASSQGNEQYF
NA	TRBV6-5	TRBJ1-2	NA	TGTGCCAGCTCGCGGAAAAATAAAAACTATGGCTACACCTTC	CASSRKNKNYGYTF
NA	TRBV7-9	TRBJ2-5	NA	TGTGCCAGCAGCTTTAACAGGCAAGAGACCCAGTACTTC	CASSFNRQETQYF
NA	TRBV7-2	TRBJ1-1	NA	TGTGCCAGCAGCTTGCGCGGGGGCACTGAAGCTTTCTTT	CASSLRGGTEAFF
NA	TRBV10-3	TRBJ1-4	NA	TGTGCCATCAGTGGCGGCAGAAATGAAAAACTGTTTTTT	CAISGGRNEKLFF
NA	TRBV7-2	TRBJ2-1	few	TGTGCCAGCAGCTTAACGCGGGGCTCCTACAATGAGCAGTTCTTC	CASSLTRGSYNEQFF
TRBD2	TRBV25-1	TRBJ2-3	once	TGTGCCAGCAGTGAATTGGGGTTGGCGGGGGGGGGCACAGATACGCAGTATTTT	CASSELGLAGGGTDTQYF
TRBD1	TRBV6-1	TRBJ2-7	NA	TGTGCCAGCAGTCGACAGGGATACTACGAGCAGTACTTC	CASSRQGYYEQYF
TRBD1	TRBV27	TRBJ1-6	NA	TGTGCCAGCAGTTATGCCGGGACAGGGGGCACGAGGACCCTCCACTTT	CASSYAGTGGTRTLHF
TRBD1	TRBV6-5	TRBJ2-7	NA	TGTGCCAGCAGTCAGGGGGCTAGGACCCGCTACGAGCAGTACTTC	CASSQGARTRYEQYF
TRBD1	TRBV9	TRBJ1-1	NA	TGTGCCAGCAGCGTACTTACAGGGGGGGAAGCTTTCTTT	CASSVLTGGEAFF
NA	TRBV5-4	TRBJ2-1	many	TGTGCCAGCAAAGGAGAGGGCCCGGGGTATGAGCAGTTCTTC	CASKGEGPGYEQFF
NA	TRBV2	TRBJ1-5	NA	TGTGCCAGCACCGGAGATCAGGGGATGGATCAGCCCCAGCATTTT	CASTGDQGMDQPQHF
NA	TRBV27	TRBJ2-2	NA	TGTGCCAGCAGTTTCGGTGGGAGTGGTCACACCGGGGAGCTGTTTTTT	CASSFGGSGHTGELFF
TRBD2	TRBV6-1	TRBJ2-1	once	TGTGCCAGCAGTTCGGGCGGGAGAGAGCAGTTCTTC	CASSSGGREQFF